This note documents a single T cell receptor beta chain sequence. Treatment noted: some 20 received Ad26.COV2.S at low or high dose, single or two shots; roughly five received placebo; per-sample allocation not given. Following the first vaccine or placebo injection, samples were taken on day 63. The germline V gene encodes CDR1 MGHRA and CDR2 YSYEKL. Trimming stripped 2 bases from V and 6 bases from J, with 21 bases between. The CDR3 covers 17 residues. The data stem from a study of Ad26.COV2.S vaccination and SARS-CoV-2 variants. The method was immunoSEQ multiplex PCR; TCRdb's version includes in-frame clones alone and lacks a portion of them. The sample shows about 680,000 clones, 89% of them seen only once.

The rearrangement uses TRBV4-1 and TRBJ2-3, with D perhaps TRBD2 (6 bases). Material: peripheral blood, obtained in a trial of Ad26.COV2.S vaccine versus placebo. The source is a person between 18 and 65 years old who received the Ad26.COV2.S COVID-19 vaccine or a placebo. The CDR3 loop is CASSQLRGGALRDTQYF. CDR3 DNA: TGCGCCAGCAGCCAACTCAGAGGAGGGGCGTTAAGGGATACGCAGTATTTT.